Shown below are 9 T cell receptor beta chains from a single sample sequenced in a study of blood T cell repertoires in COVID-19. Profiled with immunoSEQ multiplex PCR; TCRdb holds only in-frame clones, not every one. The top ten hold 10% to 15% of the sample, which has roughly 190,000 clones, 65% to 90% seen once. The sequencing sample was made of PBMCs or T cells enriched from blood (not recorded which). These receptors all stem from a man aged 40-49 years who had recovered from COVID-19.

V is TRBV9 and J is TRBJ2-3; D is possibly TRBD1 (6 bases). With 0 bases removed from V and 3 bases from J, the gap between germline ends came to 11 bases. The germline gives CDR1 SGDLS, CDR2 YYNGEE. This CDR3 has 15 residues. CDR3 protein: CASSVDRGMTDTQYF. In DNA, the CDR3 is TGTGCCAGCAGCGTAGATAGGGGGATGACAGATACGCAGTATTTT.

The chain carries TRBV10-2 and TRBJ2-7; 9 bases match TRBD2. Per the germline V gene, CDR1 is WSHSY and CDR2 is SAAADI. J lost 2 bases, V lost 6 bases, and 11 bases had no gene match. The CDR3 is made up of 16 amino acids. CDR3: CASSQSTSGRTYEQYF. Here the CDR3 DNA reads TGCGCCAGCAGCCAGTCAACGAGCGGGAGGACCTACGAGCAGTACTTC.

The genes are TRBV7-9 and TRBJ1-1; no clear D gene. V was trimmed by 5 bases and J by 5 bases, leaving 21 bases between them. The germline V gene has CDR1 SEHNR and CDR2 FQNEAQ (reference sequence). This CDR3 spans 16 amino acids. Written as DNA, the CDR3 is TGTGCCAGCAGCCCGGTCGCGGTGGTCCGGAGGACTGAAGCTTTCTTT. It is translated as CASSPVAVVRRTEAFF.

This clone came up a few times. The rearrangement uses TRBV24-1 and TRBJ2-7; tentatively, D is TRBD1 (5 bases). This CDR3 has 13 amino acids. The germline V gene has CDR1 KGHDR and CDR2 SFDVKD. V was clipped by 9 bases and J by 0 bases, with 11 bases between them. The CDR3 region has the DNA TGTGCCACCGCTGACAGCAACTCCTACGAGCAGTACTTC. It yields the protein CATADSNSYEQYF.

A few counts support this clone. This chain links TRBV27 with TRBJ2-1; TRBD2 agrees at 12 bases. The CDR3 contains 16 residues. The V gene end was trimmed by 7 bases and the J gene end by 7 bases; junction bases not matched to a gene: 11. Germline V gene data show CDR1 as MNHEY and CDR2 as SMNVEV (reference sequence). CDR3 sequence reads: CASNNILAGGPNEQFF. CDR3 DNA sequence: TGTGCCAGCAATAATATCCTAGCGGGAGGGCCAAATGAGCAGTTCTTC.

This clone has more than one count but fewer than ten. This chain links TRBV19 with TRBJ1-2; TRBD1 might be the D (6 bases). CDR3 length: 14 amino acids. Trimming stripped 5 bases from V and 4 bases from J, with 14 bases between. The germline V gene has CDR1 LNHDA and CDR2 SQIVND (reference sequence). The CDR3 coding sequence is TGTGCCAGTAGTTATACAGGGCCCGTCTATGGCTACACCTTC. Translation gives CASSYTGPVYGYTF.

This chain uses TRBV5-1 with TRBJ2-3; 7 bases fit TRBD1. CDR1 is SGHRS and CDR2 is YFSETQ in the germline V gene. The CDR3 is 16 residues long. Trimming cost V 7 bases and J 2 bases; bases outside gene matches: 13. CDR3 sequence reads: CASAPGQLLHTDTQYF. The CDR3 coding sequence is TGCGCCAGCGCGCCGGGACAGCTCCTACACACAGATACGCAGTATTTT.

CDR3 coding DNA: TGTGCCAGTAGTCTGCGGGGGGAAGGAATTAATAGCAATCAGCCCCAGCATTTT. This gives the protein CASSLRGEGINSNQPQHF. The genes are TRBV19 and TRBJ1-5, with D perhaps TRBD1 (5 bases). Trimming stripped 5 bases from V and 0 bases from J, with 20 bases between. The CDR3 spans 18 residues. Germline CDR1 LNHDA, CDR2 SQIVND (reference sequence). Using reference TRBV19 and TRBJ1-5 for the parts outside the CDR3, the full variable domain is DGGITQSPKYLFRKEGQNVTLSCEQNLNHDAMYWYRQDPGQGLRLIYYSQIVNDFQKGDIAEGYSVSREKKESFPLTVTSAQKNPTAFYLCASSLRGEGINSNQPQHFGDGTRLSIL.

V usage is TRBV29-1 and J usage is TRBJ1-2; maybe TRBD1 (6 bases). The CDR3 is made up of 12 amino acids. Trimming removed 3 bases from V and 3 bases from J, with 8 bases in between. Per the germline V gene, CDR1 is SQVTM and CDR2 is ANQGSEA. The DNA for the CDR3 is TGCAGCGTTGAGACAGGCGACTATGGCTACACCTTC. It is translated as CSVETGDYGYTF.